This TCR beta chain was identified during a study of T cell repertoires in cytomegalovirus infection. The overall study: The public TCR beta signatures pointed to both CMV infection and matching HLA type.

TCRdb redid the calling of the reads with MiXCR, one entry per CDR3 protein. The sample consists of hundreds of thousands of distinct CDR3 sequences, about a third of them appearing once. The study's findings and limits: HLA-C-restricted TCR beta clonotypes specific for CMV led the ex vivo response.

About this clonotype: Its antigen is still unknown. A much larger clone differs from this one at a single base, so this may be a read error. This likely comes from a read error, as the CDR3 has no conserved phenylalanine or tryptophan at its end.

The CDR3 covers 13 residues. Germline CDR1 reads MNHNS; CDR2 reads SASEGT. Trimming removed 5 bases at V and 4 bases at J, with 9 bases between. This clonotype was sampled from a human donor in good health (CMV status not recorded). Some clones in this sample may be carry-over from other donors' samples. The sequenced sample was PBMCs. The chain couples TRBV6-1 to TRBJ2-1; D possibly uses TRBD1 or TRBD2 (5 bases each). The CDR3 loop is CASSKGEYNEQFL. The CDR3 DNA is TGTGCCAGCAGTAAAGGGGAGTACAATGAGCAGTTCTTA.